This TCR beta chain was found in a study of cytomegalovirus exposure and HLA in healthy donors (dated by TCRdb to the late 2010s). With respect to the entire study: According to an earlier analysis of several hundred of the donors, 150 million to 200 million T cells yielded roughly 110 million unique TCR beta sequences and approximately 300 Gb of sequence data. The number of typed donors differed by locus: about 629-630 for A, B, C, DRB1 and DQB1; some 500 for DQA1; approximately 600 for DPA1; and about 450 for DPB1. An early release covering roughly 600 HLA-typed donors comprised roughly 300 gigabases of sequencing data and around 86 million unique TCR sequences. In an earlier analysis of roughly 580 of the donors, high-throughput TCR beta sequencing was used to judge whether each TCR beta V gene segment behaved as functional or pseudogenic. HLA typing covered class I and class II loci at four-digit resolution. On average, 235,054 unique TCR beta nucleotide sequences were sequenced per donor among several hundred genotyped donors of the cohort, with 15% to 20% of those sequences being non-productive. Rather than using new phenotypic data, the later analysis identified candidate immune exposures from TCR beta sequences and from how often those sequences occurred across donors. Roughly five DR-DQ haplotypes were handled as single units for association and clustering, since linkage in the cohort was strong. A separate validation cohort of 100 to 150 different subjects was used in addition to the roughly 700-subject first cohort. Every discovery cohort repertoire had been produced on one sequencing platform. The study used immunosequencing to profile the T cell repertoires of 666 subjects and linked those repertoires to cytomegalovirus serostatus. To study patterns of TCR occurrence, a later analysis re-analyzed previously published TCR beta repertoires from hundreds of donors and added high-resolution HLA genotyping. Alongside the repertoire data, information on donor age, sex, ethnicity and CMV serostatus was compiled. Genome-wide SNP genotypes for about 65% of the 666 donors were used in a later genetic analysis, which treated that subset as a discovery cohort. To predict cytomegalovirus infection status, the study combined high-throughput TCR immunosequencing, statistical association of individual TCRs with disease status, and machine learning. The genetic ancestry cluster associated with self-reported Caucasian donors included about 84% of the 398 genotyped donors. The study aimed to test whether signatures of past pathogen exposure could be identified by cataloging public T cell receptors.

Germline trimming: 8 bases from V, 1 base from J; junction bases outside gene matches: 4. The CDR3 contains 13 residues, cysteine and phenylalanine counted. The entry retains the CDR3 DNA only, 39 bases that are in frame from base 1. The CDR1 and CDR2 encoded by the germline V gene are SNHLY and FYNNEI. The cohort was made up of about 610 healthy bone marrow donors. Cohort members were all nominally healthy when sampled, although unrecorded immune exposures were likely present. The donor was CMV seropositive and was included in the group of approximately 300 seropositive cohort members. Each donor provided a peripheral blood sample, and peripheral blood mononuclear cells were used for TCR beta sequencing. Genomic DNA extraction from the blood cell samples was performed with the Qiagen DNeasy Blood Extraction Kit. On the study overall, not on this receptor specifically: In a later analysis, several top co-occurrence clusters were reported to appear linked to parvovirus B19, influenza, CMV and Epstein-Barr virus. When HLA alleles, especially DR and DQ, strongly co-occurred, TCR associations were difficult to assign to individual alleles. V-gene and J-gene trimming of TCR beta chains was associated with a missense DCLRE1C variant in a later genetic analysis, and the association was replicated in an independent cohort. According to a later analysis, most CMV-associated TCR beta chains appeared to be HLA-restricted, and the HLA associations seemed to be driven largely by CMV exposure. In an earlier analysis of 587 of the donors, most TCR beta V segments appeared in productive rearrangements about 87% or about 30% of the time, broadly matching IMGT annotations. Most TCR sequences were observed very rarely across donors, whereas some public TCRs were present in many individuals. According to the authors, the approach could potentially be generalized to other disease states and immunological phenotypes. The classifier was reported to diagnose cytomegalovirus status with high specificity and sensitivity in both the original cohort and the validation cohort. This cohort had only TCR beta chains sequenced, and the lack of alpha or paired-chain data limited which features could be detected. The study listed 164 TCR beta chains as associated with cytomegalovirus. A group of highly shared sequence variants was considered likely to be a technical artifact of the sequencing pipeline. Three of the identified cytomegalovirus-associated TCR beta chains were confirmed in vitro to be specific for cytomegalovirus antigens. The only immune exposure information available for the cohort was CMV serostatus. Roughly uniform sequencing depth across donors was assumed in presence/absence analyses, although this assumption may not hold. Because the 87-base-pair reads could not distinguish some IMGT-functional V segments, including TRBV6-2 and TRBV6-3, those segments were excluded. A further reported finding was that TCR beta sequences accurately predicted the HLA-A and HLA-B alleles for most subjects in the first cohort. Because some donors lacked HLA typing at each locus, the association tests relied only on the typed subset. At a false discovery rate of 0.05, a later analysis linked some 17,000 TCR beta sequences to specific HLA alleles. In a later analysis, HLA-associated TCR beta chains showed more clonal expansion and lower generation probabilities than non-associated chains that were equally common. The earlier analysis of around 600 of the donors excluded fewer than 20 rarely observed V segments, including chromosome 9 orphons, because counts were too low. According to a later genetic analysis, donors in an Asian-associated ancestry cluster had fewer N-insertions in productive TCRs than the approximately 690-donor mean. Linkage disequilibrium might explain the correlated functional status among segregating V segments, but an unknown experimental factor could not be excluded. In a later analysis, TCR association rates were found to vary across HLA loci, with the most associated TCRs seen for DRB1 alleles and the fewest for HLA-C alleles.

To note about this clone: The target of this receptor is not known. No base quality values were provided; no much bigger clone lies one nucleotide off.

Library preparation employed the immunoSEQ multiplex PCR assay. For the multiplex PCR, a mixture combining 60 forward primers for TCR Vbeta segments and 13 reverse primers for TCR Jbeta segments was used. A multiplex PCR assay on genomic DNA amplified the CDR3 region of rearranged TCR beta genes. On the Illumina HiSeq System, the amplified TCR beta libraries were sequenced as 87-base-pair reads. Turning to the authors' computational methods: A later analysis counted around 72 million unique TCR beta chains across the approximately 700 repertoires, and roughly 9.9 million of these chains were shared by at least two donors. A nearest-neighbor algorithm error-corrected the raw reads and collapsed the reads into unique sequences, merging closely related sequences to remove PCR and sequencing errors. To assign V, D and J gene segments, CDR3 sequences were aligned to IMGT reference sequences. For a sequence to be retained, at least a six-nucleotide match to both a V gene segment and a J gene segment was required. A rearrangement was called productive if the CDR3 had no stop codons and remained in frame with V and J, and every other rearrangement was called non-productive. Following IMGT convention, CDR3 was defined as the stretch from the second conserved V-encoded cysteine up to the conserved J-encoded phenylalanine. In an earlier analysis of 587 of the donors, sequences lacking an unambiguous match to a single V gene segment were excluded. An earlier analysis of some 500 of the donors classified V segments as functional when productive rearrangements were above 56.7% and as segregating when the standard deviation between donors was above 5%. A statistical classification framework was built for diagnosing cytomegalovirus status from the catalog of TCR beta chain sequences. In a later analysis, V and J genes were assigned by comparing TCR nucleotide sequences against IMGT/GENE-DB human TR gene sequences. In a later analysis, CDR3 sequences and most-parsimonious VDJ recombination scenarios were assigned using the TCRdist pipeline. In a later analysis, each TCR beta chain was defined by its CDR3 amino acid sequence together with its V-gene family, and reads lacking a unique V-gene family were excluded. A later analysis removed roughly 590 highly shared, low-generation-probability nucleotide sequences to deal with suspected cross-contamination and a sequencing artifact. A later analysis calculated a clonal expansion index for each public chain from normalized within-repertoire ranks of inferred template counts. A later analysis computed generation probabilities with a VDJ recombination model fitted to out-of-frame rearrangements, and checked the results against IGoR. In a later analysis, TCR-TCR, TCR-HLA and TCR-CMV co-occurrence was scored with hypergeometric tests, and a repertoire-size bias correction was applied to TCR pairs. In a later analysis, false discovery rates were estimated by permuting HLA or CMV assignments 20 times. In a later analysis, co-occurring TCRs were grouped using DBSCAN, with TCRdist sequence similarity added in when clustering inside HLA-allele-positive subsets. Co-occurrence clustering excluded repertoires with fewer than 30,000 or more than 120,000 public chains, plus five with anomalous nucleotide sharing. This is the immuneACCESS table as TCRdb keeps it, with only in-frame sequences that have V and J called. A part of the clones is gone; compared with another copy, unresolved V genes explain less than half, and the rest is unexplained. V, J and clone size are those of that table, while D and trimming were read from the DNA. Within this sample are some 170,000 clones, with roughly 79% of them counted one time only. The ten largest make up 5% to 8% of the sample.

This receptor was identified in a man aged 40-50 years in good health and CMV-seropositive. The V and J segments used are TRBV2 and TRBJ1-1; 7 of the junction bases match TRBD1. The material sequenced was PBMCs. The CDR3 region has the sequence CASGGQRNTEAFF. The DNA sequence reads TGTGCCAGCGGGGGACAGAGGAACACTGAAGCTTTCTTT. Outside the CDR3, residues come from the reference TRBV2 and TRBJ1-1 proteins, so the full variable domain is: EPEVTQTPSHQVTQMGQEVILRCVPISNHLYFYWYRQILGQKVEFLVSFYNNEISEKSEIFDDQFSVERPDGSNFTLKIRSTKLEDSAMYFCASGGQRNTEAFFGQGTRLTVV.